The 8 T cell receptor beta chains given below trace back to one sample, sequenced in a study of Graves' ophthalmopathy and Graves' hyperthyroidism. RNA transcripts yielded amplified TCR beta CDR3 regions. The library came from an HTBI-primed first-round RT-PCR and a second-round multiplex PCR. TCRdb independently ran MiXCR on the multiplex PCR reads; one entry per CDR3 protein. This sample has hundreds of thousands of distinct CDR3 sequences, with approximately 15% found just once. The sample was blood. These receptors all come from a young woman with Graves' ophthalmopathy.

There are many counts of this clonotype. The rearrangement joins TRBV25-1 to TRBJ1-2, with D uncertain. The V end lost 7 bases, the J end lost 7 bases, and 13 bases lay between the germline ends. This CDR3 is 12 amino acids long. Germline-derived CDR1 and CDR2 are MGHDK and SYGVNS. CDR3 protein: CASNLTPAGYTF. In DNA form, the CDR3 reads TGTGCCAGCAACCTCACCCCAGCTGGCTACACCTTC.

This clonotype was detected many times. The chain employs TRBV6-2 or TRBV6-3 and TRBJ2-1; 10 bases line up with TRBD2. The trim removed 2 bases at V and 7 bases at J, leaving 5 bases unmatched. The V gene's germline CDR1 is MNHEY and CDR2 SVGEGT. There are 15 residues in the CDR3. In DNA form, the CDR3 reads TGTGCCAGCAGTTACGTTAGCGGGAGGCGTAATGAGCAGTTCTTC. It yields the protein CASSYVSGRRNEQFF.

This clonotype was observed at least ten times. The chain combines TRBV6-1 with TRBJ1-2; 7 bases fit TRBD1. The CDR3 contains 14 residues. Germline lookup yields CDR1 MNHNS and CDR2 SASEGT. V shed 6 bases and J 9 bases; nucleotides not matched to a gene: 13. The CDR3 reads CASRLYSDRVRYTF. DNA of the CDR3: TGTGCCAGCAGGCTTTACTCCGACAGGGTTCGCTACACCTTC.

The J gene is TRBJ2-5, the V gene TRBV20-1, with a possible D match to TRBD1 (6 bases). Between the trimmed V and J ends, which lost 3 bases and 4 bases, there was a span of 18 bases. The CDR3 sequence is 15 residues long. Looked up from germline, CDR1 is DFQATT and CDR2 is SNEGSKA (reference sequence). The CDR3 loop is CSARDGVGASETQYF. CDR3 coding DNA: TGCAGTGCTAGGGATGGAGTGGGGGCCTCAGAGACCCAGTACTTC.

This clonotype has at least ten counts. One junction end does not reproduce the germline sequence, and a read error may be involved. V usage is TRBV5-1 and J usage is TRBJ2-5, with no clear D. In germline, CDR1 is SGHRS, CDR2 YFSETQ. The CDR3 runs to 13 residues. The CDR3 is CASSLGLEETQYF. The CDR3 DNA reads as TGTGCCAGCAGCTTAGGGCTCGAAGAGACCCAGTACTTC.

This clonotype was found many times. This chain joins TRBV6-2 or TRBV6-3 and TRBJ1-2; D is possibly TRBD1 (5 bases). Germline values: CDR1 MNHEY, CDR2 SVGEGT. The CDR3 spans 15 residues. The V end was cut by 5 bases, the J end by 2 bases, with 15 bases between. The CDR3 here is CASSTRQTLNYGYTF. CDR3 coding DNA: TGTGCCAGCAGTACTCGACAGACGCTCAACTATGGCTACACCTTC.

This clonotype showed up just a few times. CDR3 sequence (DNA): TGCGCCAGCAGCTTGGCGGGACAGGGAAGGTTTACTGAAAAACTGTTTTTT. It yields the protein CASSLAGQGRFTEKLFF. The chain combines TRBV5-1 with TRBJ1-4, with TRBD1 matching over 9 bases. This CDR3 is 17 amino acids long. The germline V gene has CDR1 SGHRS and CDR2 YFSETQ. The V segment lost 0 bases and the J segment 7 bases; nucleotides outside the gene matches: 10.

This clonotype has at least ten counts. The V gene is TRBV6-5, the J gene TRBJ1-1, with 9 positions matching TRBD1. With 0 bases clipped from V and 5 bases from J, the junction kept 13 bases outside the gene matches. Germline loops: CDR1 MNHEY, CDR2 SVGAGI. The CDR3 totals 18 residues. In DNA form, the CDR3 reads TGTGCCAGCAGTTACTCTTGGACAGGGGAAGGAGGGTGGACTGAAGCTTTCTTT. It translates to CASSYSWTGEGGWTEAFF.